The next 2 T cell receptor beta chains were all read from a single sample in a study of T cell repertoires in cytomegalovirus infection. TCRdb processed the reads anew with MiXCR; each CDR3 protein has one entry. This sample has under 850,000 distinct CDR3 sequences, with about 40% found just once. Material for sequencing was PBMCs. Every receptor here comes from a human donor in good health (CMV status not recorded). Some clones in this sample may be carry-over from other donors' samples.

This clonotype was counted many times. The rearrangement uses TRBV7-2 and TRBJ2-2, with 9 positions matching TRBD1. V lost 4 bases to trimming and J lost 7 bases; unmatched junction nucleotides: 19. CDR1 and CDR2 from the germline V gene are SGHTA and FQGNSA. The CDR3 runs 19 residues. As DNA, the CDR3 is TGTGCCAGCAGCTCGCCCGACGGGACAGGGTGGGGTTCGGTCGGGGAGCTGTTTTTT. Encoded protein: CASSSPDGTGWGSVGELFF.

V and J are TRBV7-9 and TRBJ2-1; D not certain. Per germline, CDR1 SEHNR and CDR2 FQNEAQ (reference sequence). The CDR3 contains 12 residues. With 0 bases removed from V and 12 bases from J, the gap between germline ends came to 9 bases. The CDR3 reads CASSLASFTQFF. Written as DNA, the CDR3 is TGTGCCAGCAGCTTAGCTAGCTTCACGCAGTTCTTC.